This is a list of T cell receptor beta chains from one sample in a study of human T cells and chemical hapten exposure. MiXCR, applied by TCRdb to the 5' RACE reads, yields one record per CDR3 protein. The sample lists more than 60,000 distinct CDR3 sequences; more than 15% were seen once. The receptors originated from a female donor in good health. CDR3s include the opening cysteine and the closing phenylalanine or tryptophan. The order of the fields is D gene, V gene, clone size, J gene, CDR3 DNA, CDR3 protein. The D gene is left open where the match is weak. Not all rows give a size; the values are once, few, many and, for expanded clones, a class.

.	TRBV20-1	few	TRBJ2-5	TGCAGTGCTAGAGGGATATCTTCCCAAGAGACCCAGTACTTC	CSARGISSQETQYF
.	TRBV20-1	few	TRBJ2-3	TGCAGTGCCTGTCTTCGAGGAGGCACAGATACGCAGTATTTT	CSACLRGGTDTQYF
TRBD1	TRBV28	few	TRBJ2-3	TGTGCCAGCAGTTTTGCAGGGGGCGAAGATACGCAGTATTTT	CASSFAGGEDTQYF
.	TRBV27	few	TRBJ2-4	TGTGCCAGCAGTTTGGGGCTTCCCAGAGCCAAAAACATTCAGTACTTC	CASSLGLPRAKNIQYF
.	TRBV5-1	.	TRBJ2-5	TGCGCCAGCAGCTCGGGACATTTCCAAGAGACCCAGTACTTC	CASSSGHFQETQYF
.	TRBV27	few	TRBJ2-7	TGTGCCAGCAGTTTAGAGGGGGTCGGCGAGCAGTACTTC	CASSLEGVGEQYF
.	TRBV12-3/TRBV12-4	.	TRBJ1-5	TGTGCCAGCAGTTCCTACGCAGGGGCGGGGGGTCAGCCCCAGCATTTT	CASSSYAGAGGQPQHF
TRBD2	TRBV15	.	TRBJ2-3	TGTGCCACCAGCAGAGCCGGGACTAGCGGGAGGGACACAGATACGCAGTATTTT	CATSRAGTSGRDTDTQYF
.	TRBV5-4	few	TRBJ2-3	TGTGCCAGCAGCACGAGGTATGGGGCGACCACAGATACGCAGTATTTT	CASSTRYGATTDTQYF
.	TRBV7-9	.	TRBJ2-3	TGTGCCAGCACCTTAGAATCCAGTGCCACAGATACGCAGTATTTT	CASTLESSATDTQYF
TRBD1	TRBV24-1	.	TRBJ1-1	TGTGCCACCAGTCCTACAGGGGTCGGGAACACTGAAGCTTTCTTT	CATSPTGVGNTEAFF
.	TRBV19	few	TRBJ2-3	TGTGCCAGTAGTATCCCCCACGGGAGCACAGATACGCAGTATTTT	CASSIPHGSTDTQYF
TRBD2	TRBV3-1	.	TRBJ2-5	TGTGCCAGCAGCCAAGATCTAGGGGGACTAGGCCAGTACTTC	CASSQDLGGLGQYF
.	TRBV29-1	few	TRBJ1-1	TGCACCGTATCGGGAGGCACTGAAGCTTTCTTT	CTVSGGTEAFF
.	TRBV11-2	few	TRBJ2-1	TGTGCCAGCAGCTTAGGTCGAGACTCCTGGTTCTTC	CASSLGRDSWFF
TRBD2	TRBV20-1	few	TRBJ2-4	TGCAGTGCTTCTAGCGGGAATGACATTCAGTACTTC	CSASSGNDIQYF
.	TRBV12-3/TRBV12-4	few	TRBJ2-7	TGTGCCAGCAGTAAGACAGGCCGCTCCTACGAGCAGTACTTC	CASSKTGRSYEQYF
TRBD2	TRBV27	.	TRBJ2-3	TGTGCCAGCAGTCCGTGGATCGGGGGGACCCCGGGGACGCAGTATTTT	CASSPWIGGTPGTQYF
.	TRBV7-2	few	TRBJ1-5	TGTGCCAGCAGCTTACAAAGGTCTGGCAGGGCGTGGCCCCAGCATTTT	CASSLQRSGRAWPQHF
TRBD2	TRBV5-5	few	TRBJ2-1	TGTGCCAGCAGCCAGACTAGCGGGGGCGATGAGCAGTTCTTC	CASSQTSGGDEQFF
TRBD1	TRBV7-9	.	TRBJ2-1	TGTGCCAGCAGCTCGCAAAGACAGGGGCCCCACAATGAGCAGTTCTTC	CASSSQRQGPHNEQFF
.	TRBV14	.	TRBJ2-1	TGTGCCAGCAGCCGCCTAAACGGAGTGACTCCGTTCTTC	CASSRLNGVTPFF
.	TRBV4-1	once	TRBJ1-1	TGCGCCAGCAGCCAAGATTTAGGGTTTTCTACTGAAGCTTTCTTT	CASSQDLGFSTEAFF
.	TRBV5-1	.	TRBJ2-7	TGCGCCAGCAGCTTGCTAGGACAGAAAGCCTACGAGCAGTACTTC	CASSLLGQKAYEQYF
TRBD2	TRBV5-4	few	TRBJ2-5	TGTGCCAGCAGCGTGCCCTCACTAGCGGGGGTGGAGACCCAGTACTTC	CASSVPSLAGVETQYF
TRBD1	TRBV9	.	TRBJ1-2	TGTGCCAGCAGCCTGGGGATGACAGGGCACTATGGCTACACCTTC	CASSLGMTGHYGYTF
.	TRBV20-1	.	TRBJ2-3	TGCAGTGCTATCTCAGGTCTCGATACGCAGTATTTT	CSAISGLDTQYF
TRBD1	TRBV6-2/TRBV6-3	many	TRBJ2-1	TGTGCCAGCAGTCCGGGACAGGAAGTCAATGAGCAGTTCTTC	CASSPGQEVNEQFF
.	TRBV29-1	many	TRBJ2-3	TGCAGCGTTGAAAGCGGGTCTACGCAGTATTTT	CSVESGSTQYF
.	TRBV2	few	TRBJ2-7	TGTGCCAGCAGTGAAGTAGGAAGGTACGAGCAGTACTTC	CASSEVGRYEQYF
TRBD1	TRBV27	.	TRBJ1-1	TGTGCCAGCAGTTTCTACAGGGGCCTGAACACTGAAGCTTTCTTT	CASSFYRGLNTEAFF
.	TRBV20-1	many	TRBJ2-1	TGCAGTGCTAGACAGTTAAGGGAGCAGTTCTTC	CSARQLREQFF
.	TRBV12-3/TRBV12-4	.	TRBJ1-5	TGTGCCAGCAGTTTGGGTGGAGGGGGGATCGATCAGCCCCAGCATTTT	CASSLGGGGIDQPQHF
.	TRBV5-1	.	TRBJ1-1	TGCGCCAGCAGCTCTCAGGGGAACACTGAAGCTTCCTTT	CASSSQGNTEASF
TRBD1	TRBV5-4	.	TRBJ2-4	TGTGCCAGCAGCTTGACAGGGGTAGCCAAAAACATTCAGTACTTC	CASSLTGVAKNIQYF
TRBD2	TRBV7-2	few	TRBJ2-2	TGTGCCAGCCCTCCTATAGTAGCGGGTTTTACCGGGGAGCTGTTTTTT	CASPPIVAGFTGELFF
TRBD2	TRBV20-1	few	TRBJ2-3	TGCAGTGCTAGACCTAGCGGGAGGAAGAGGGATACGCAGTATTTT	CSARPSGRKRDTQYF
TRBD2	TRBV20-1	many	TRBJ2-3	TGCAGTGCTAGATGGACTAGCGGGAGTATAAGAACAGATACGCAGTATTTT	CSARWTSGSIRTDTQYF
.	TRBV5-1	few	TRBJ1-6	TGCGCCAGCCGGTCGGACAGCTATTCACCCCTCCACTTT	CASRSDSYSPLHF
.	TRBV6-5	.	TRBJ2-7	TGTGCCAGCAGTTACTCGAGTCGGGGGTTGGGCGGCGAGCAGTACTTC	CASSYSSRGLGGEQYF
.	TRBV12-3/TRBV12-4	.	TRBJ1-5	TGTGCCAGCAGTTTATTCTGGGGCCGGGACATATATAGCAATCAGCCCCAGCATTTT	CASSLFWGRDIYSNQPQHF
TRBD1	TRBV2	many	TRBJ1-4	TGTGCCAGCAGCCTACAGGGGTACGAAAAACTGTTTTTT	CASSLQGYEKLFF
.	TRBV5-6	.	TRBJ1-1	TGTGCCAGCAGCTTGGCAGGGGTGGCTGAAGCTTTCTTT	CASSLAGVAEAFF
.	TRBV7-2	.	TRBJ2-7	TGTGCCAGCAGCGATGACAGAACCTACGAGCAGTACTTC	CASSDDRTYEQYF
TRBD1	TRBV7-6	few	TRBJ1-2	TGTGCCAGCAGCCCCCAAAGCAGGGGGCTGTCTGGCTACACCTTC	CASSPQSRGLSGYTF
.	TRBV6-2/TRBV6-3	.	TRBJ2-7	TGTGCCAGCAGTTACGAGCGCTACGAGCAGTACTTC	CASSYERYEQYF
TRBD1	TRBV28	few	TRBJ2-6	TGTGCCAGCAGACCGACAGGGACCGGGGCCAACGTCCTGACTTTC	CASRPTGTGANVLTF
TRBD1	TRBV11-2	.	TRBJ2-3	TGTGCCAGCAGTTCTCCGGGACAGGGGGCTAGGGATACGCAGTATTTT	CASSSPGQGARDTQYF
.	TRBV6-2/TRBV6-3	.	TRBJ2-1	TGTGCCAGCAGTTCTCCGGGCAGGTCCTACAATGAGCAGTTCTTC	CASSSPGRSYNEQFF